A single sample gave rise to the 10 T cell receptor beta chains below, sequenced in a study of T cells in localized non-small cell lung cancer. The data were produced by immunoSEQ multiplex PCR, yet TCRdb's version contains in-frame clones alone and is incomplete. The sample gives 4,000 to 5,500 clones, approximately 35% of which show up once; roughly an eighth is in the top ten. The source material was lung tumor tissue, sampled before any cancer treatment. These receptors all come from a male donor aged 60 or over with stage III lung adenocarcinoma.

By sample share, this clone is medium-sized. One end of the junction does not line up with germline, which may come from a read error. This sequence joins TRBV2 and TRBJ2-1; D is possibly TRBD2 (6 bases). CDR1 and CDR2 from the germline V gene are SNHLY and FYNNEI. The CDR3 contains 14 residues. CDR3 amino acids: CASTEGFAGPEQFF. The CDR3 coding sequence is TGTGCCAGCACTGAAGGTTTCGCGGGACCTGAGCAGTTCTTC.

The V call is TRBV28, the J call TRBJ2-3, with 9 positions matching TRBD2. J was trimmed by 3 bases and V by 6 bases; bases with no gene match: 4. This CDR3 spans 14 amino acids. Germline CDR1 reads MDHEN; CDR2 reads SYDVKM. CDR3 residues: CASRAGGPTDTQYF. The CDR3 DNA follows: TGTGCCAGCAGGGCGGGAGGGCCAACAGATACGCAGTATTTT.

This clone appeared once. The chain couples TRBV19 to TRBJ2-1; 8 nucleotides line up with TRBD2. Germline loops: CDR1 LNHDA, CDR2 SQIVND (reference sequence). V lost 8 bases, J lost 1 base, and 7 bases stayed unmatched. The CDR3 has 15 residues. The CDR3 sequence is CASVKAGASYNEQFF. In DNA form, the CDR3 reads TGTGCCAGTGTTAAAGCGGGAGCATCCTACAATGAGCAGTTCTTC. The variable domain in full, completed from reference TRBV19 and TRBJ2-1, reads DGGITQSPKYLFRKEGQNVTLSCEQNLNHDAMYWYRQDPGQGLRLIYYSQIVNDFQKGDIAEGYSVSREKKESFPLTVTSAQKNPTAFYLCASVKAGASYNEQFFGPGTRLTVL.

The V and J genes are TRBV29-1 and TRBJ1-1; TRBD1 might be the D (6 bases). Trimming left V 7 bases short and J 1 base short, with 13 bases between. This CDR3 comprises 13 residues. The germline V gene has CDR1 SQVTM and CDR2 ANQGSEA. CDR3 loop: CSAPRQENTEAFF. CDR3 bases: TGCAGCGCCCCCAGACAGGAGAACACTGAAGCTTTCTTT.

In this sample, this clone turned up a few times. CDR3 nucleotides: TGTGCCAGCAGTTACTCCAGGGAAGTAAACTATGGCTACACCTTC. It encodes CASSYSREVNYGYTF. The chain combines TRBV6-8 with TRBJ1-2; TRBD1 is a possible D gene (5 bases). Trimming stripped 0 bases from V and 2 bases from J, with 10 bases between. CDR3 length: 15 amino acids. Germline lookup yields CDR1 MNHGY and CDR2 SAAAGT.

This clone was counted a few times. The V gene is TRBV11-3, the J gene TRBJ2-1; D might be TRBD2 (6 bases). V was cut by 4 bases and J by 7 bases, with 17 bases left in between. Germline CDR1 reads SGHNT; CDR2 reads YENEEA. CDR3 size: 15 residues. The CDR3 sequence is CASSSAPGVVNEQFF. CDR3 nucleotides: TGTGCCAGCAGCTCCGCCCCGGGGGTAGTGAATGAGCAGTTCTTC.

This rearrangement joins TRBV19 to TRBJ2-5; D remains ambiguous. The CDR3 extends over 13 amino acids. CDR1 LNHDA and CDR2 SQIVND come from the germline V gene (reference sequence). Trimming shortened V by 8 bases and J by 0 bases, and 10 bases separated the two germline ends. Here the CDR3 DNA reads TGTGCCAGTCGGGTCCGCAACCAAGAGACCCAGTACTTC. This encodes CASRVRNQETQYF.

The chain combines TRBV5-1 with TRBJ2-2; 11 bases align to TRBD2. After removal of 2 bases from V and 4 bases from J, the junction contained 1 base not matched to a gene. Germline assignment: CDR1 SGHRS and CDR2 YFSETQ. The CDR3 loop spans 15 amino acids. CDR3 sequence reads: CASSLLAGATGELFF. The CDR3 DNA reads as TGCGCCAGCAGCTTACTAGCGGGAGCCACCGGGGAGCTGTTTTTT.

In this sample, this clone turned up a few times. V gene TRBV30 combines with J gene TRBJ2-2; D is possibly TRBD1 or TRBD2 (5 bases each). Germline-derived CDR1 and CDR2 are GTSNPN and SVGIG (reference sequence). V lost 4 bases and J lost 5, with 20 bases in between. The CDR3 is 16 residues long. The DNA for the CDR3 is TGTGCCTGGAACGGGTGGGGACGAGAGACGACCGGGGAGCTGTTTTTT. This sequence encodes CAWNGWGRETTGELFF.

This rearrangement joins TRBV10-2 to TRBJ2-7; a possible D gene is TRBD1 (6 bases). V was shortened by 6 bases and J by 6 bases, with 12 bases between the two germline ends. The CDR3 has 12 amino acids. Per germline, CDR1 WSHSY and CDR2 SAAADI. The CDR3 protein is CASRPQGFEQYF. CDR3 in DNA: TGCGCCAGCAGACCCCAGGGGTTCGAGCAGTACTTC.